Listed below are T cell receptor beta chains from one sample, sequenced in a study of shared clonotypes between healthy human individuals. TCRdb's table, derived via immunoSEQ multiplex PCR, lists solely in-frame clones and lacks some. The table has approximately 2.5 million clones, over 85% seen once. Sequenced input: naive CD4+ T cells from PBMCs. These receptors were taken from a man aged 18 to 29 in good health. Some clones in this sample may be carry-over from other donors' samples. Each CDR3 is given with its conserved first and last residue. The D gene is left open where the match is weak. Clone size is stated in some rows and not others, as once, few, many or a class when expanded.

d_call: .
v_call: TRBV6-6
j_call: TRBJ1-5
clone_size: once
cdr3_length: 15
cdr3_aa: CASSLGPLSNQPQHF
cdr3_nt: TGTGCCAGCAGTCTCGGTCCTTTGAGCAATCAGCCCCAGCATTTT

d_call: .
v_call: TRBV25-1
j_call: TRBJ1-2
clone_size: once
cdr3_length: 16
cdr3_aa: CASSEESRGAGYGYTF
cdr3_nt: TGTGCCAGCAGTGAAGAGTCTAGAGGAGCGGGCTATGGCTACACCTTC

d_call: .
v_call: TRBV11-2
j_call: TRBJ1-1
clone_size: few
cdr3_length: 12
cdr3_aa: CASSLIAPKAFF
cdr3_nt: TGTGCCAGCAGCTTAATTGCTCCGAAAGCTTTCTTT

d_call: .
v_call: TRBV27
j_call: TRBJ1-1
clone_size: .
cdr3_length: 12
cdr3_aa: CASSSLRDRVFF
cdr3_nt: TGTGCCAGCAGTTCCTTGCGGGATCGGGTTTTCTTT

d_call: TRBD1
v_call: TRBV6-1
j_call: TRBJ1-1
clone_size: .
cdr3_length: 14
cdr3_aa: CASAWTGLNTEAFF
cdr3_nt: TGTGCCAGCGCCTGGACAGGGCTGAACACTGAAGCTTTCTTT

d_call: .
v_call: TRBV21-1
j_call: TRBJ2-2
clone_size: .
cdr3_length: 16
cdr3_aa: CASSLRLAGAAGELFF
cdr3_nt: TGTGCCAGCAGCTTGCGACTAGCGGGAGCAGCCGGGGAGCTGTTTTTT

d_call: .
v_call: TRBV5-5
j_call: TRBJ2-7
clone_size: .
cdr3_length: 17
cdr3_aa: CASSPQGRTWVPYEQYF
cdr3_nt: TGTGCCAGCAGCCCCCAGGGACGGACATGGGTCCCCTACGAGCAGTACTTC

d_call: .
v_call: TRBV19
j_call: TRBJ2-1
clone_size: .
cdr3_length: 14
cdr3_aa: CASSAQGTYNEQFF
cdr3_nt: TGTGCCAGTAGTGCTCAAGGGACTTACAATGAGCAGTTCTTC

d_call: .
v_call: TRBV28
j_call: TRBJ1-3
clone_size: .
cdr3_length: 13
cdr3_aa: CASSQSPRYTIYF
cdr3_nt: TGTGCCAGCAGTCAATCCCCCAGGTACACCATATATTTT

d_call: .
v_call: TRBV30
j_call: TRBJ1-1
clone_size: .
cdr3_length: 13
cdr3_aa: CAWTNSLNTEAFF
cdr3_nt: TGTGCCTGGACAAATTCATTGAACACTGAAGCTTTCTTT